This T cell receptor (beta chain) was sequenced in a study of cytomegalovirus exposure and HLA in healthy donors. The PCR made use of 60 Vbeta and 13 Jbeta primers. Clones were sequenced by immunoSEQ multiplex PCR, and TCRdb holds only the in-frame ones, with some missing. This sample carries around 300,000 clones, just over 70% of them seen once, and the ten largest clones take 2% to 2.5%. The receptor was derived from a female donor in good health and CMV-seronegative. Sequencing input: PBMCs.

The CDR3 DNA reads TGCGCCAGCAGCTTGGGCCAGGGACTGTCTTCTGGGGCCAACGTCCTGACTTTC. This gives the protein CASSLGQGLSSGANVLTF. V gene TRBV5-1 combines with J gene TRBJ2-6, with D maybe TRBD2 (6 bases). Germline-derived CDR1 and CDR2 are SGHRS and YFSETQ. V was clipped by 0 bases and J by 1 base, with 14 bases between them. The CDR3 sequence is 18 residues long.